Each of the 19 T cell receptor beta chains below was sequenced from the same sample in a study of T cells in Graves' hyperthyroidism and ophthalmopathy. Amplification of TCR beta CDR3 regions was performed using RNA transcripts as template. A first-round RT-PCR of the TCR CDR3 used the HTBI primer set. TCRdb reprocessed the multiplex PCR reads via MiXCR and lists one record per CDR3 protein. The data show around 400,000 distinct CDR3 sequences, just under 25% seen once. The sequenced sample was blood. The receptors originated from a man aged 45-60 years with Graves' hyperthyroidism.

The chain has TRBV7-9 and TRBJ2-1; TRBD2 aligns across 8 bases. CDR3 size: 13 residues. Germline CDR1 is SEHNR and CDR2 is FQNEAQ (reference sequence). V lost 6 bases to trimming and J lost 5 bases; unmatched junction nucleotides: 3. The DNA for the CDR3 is TGTGCCAGCAGGGGTAGCGGGGACAATGAGCAGTTCTTC. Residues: CASRGSGDNEQFF.

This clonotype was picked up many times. CDR3 nucleotide sequence: TGTGCCAGCAGCCCCCGAAACACAGATACGCAGTATTTT. Translating it yields CASSPRNTDTQYF. The genes are TRBV7-3 and TRBJ2-3; D is uncertain. This CDR3 has 13 residues. Trimming took 5 bases from V and 2 from J, leaving 8 bases between them. From germline, CDR1 is SGHTA and CDR2 FQGTGA.

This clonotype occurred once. The CDR3 coding sequence is TGCGCCAGCAGCCTTCGGGCGGGGGGGAACGAAAAACTGTTTTTT. Translating it yields CASSLRAGGNEKLFF. V is TRBV5-1 and J is TRBJ1-4; a possible D gene is TRBD1 (5 bases). Per the germline V gene, CDR1 is SGHRS and CDR2 is YFSETQ. The CDR3 consists of 15 residues. The V and J ends lost 4 bases and 8 bases respectively, with 18 bases between them.

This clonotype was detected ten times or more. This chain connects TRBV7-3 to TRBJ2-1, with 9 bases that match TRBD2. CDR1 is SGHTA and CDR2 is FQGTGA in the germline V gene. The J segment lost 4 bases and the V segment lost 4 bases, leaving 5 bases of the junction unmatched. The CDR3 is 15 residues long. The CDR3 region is CASSSSSGVYNEQFF. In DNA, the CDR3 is TGTGCCAGCAGCTCCTCTAGCGGGGTATACAATGAGCAGTTCTTC.

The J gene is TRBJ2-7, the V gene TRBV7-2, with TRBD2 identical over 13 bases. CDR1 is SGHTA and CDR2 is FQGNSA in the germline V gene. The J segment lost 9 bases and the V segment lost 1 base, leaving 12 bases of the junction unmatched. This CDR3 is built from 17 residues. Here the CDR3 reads CASSLGVLGLAGSGQYF. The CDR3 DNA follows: TGTGCCAGCAGCTTAGGGGTTTTGGGACTAGCGGGGTCCGGGCAGTACTTC.

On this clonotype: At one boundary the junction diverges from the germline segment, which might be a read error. CDR3 in DNA: TGTGGCAGCAGTCCCGGACTAGCGGGAGAGCAGTACTTC. Amino acids: CGSSPGLAGEQYF. This sequence joins TRBV12-3 or TRBV12-4 and TRBJ2-7; 12 bases are shared with TRBD2. This CDR3 contains 13 residues.

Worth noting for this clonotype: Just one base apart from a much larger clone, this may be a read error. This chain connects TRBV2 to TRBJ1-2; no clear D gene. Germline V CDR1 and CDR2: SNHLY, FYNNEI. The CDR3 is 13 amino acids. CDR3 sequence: CASSGTANYGYAF. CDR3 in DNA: TGTGCCAGCAGTGGGACGGCGAACTATGGCTACGCCTTC.

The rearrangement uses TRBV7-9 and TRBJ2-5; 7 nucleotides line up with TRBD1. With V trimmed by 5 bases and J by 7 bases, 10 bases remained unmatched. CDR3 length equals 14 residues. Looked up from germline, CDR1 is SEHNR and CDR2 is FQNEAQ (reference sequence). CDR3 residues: CASSPSTGTGTQYF. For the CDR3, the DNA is TGTGCCAGCAGCCCGTCGACAGGGACGGGGACCCAGTACTTC.

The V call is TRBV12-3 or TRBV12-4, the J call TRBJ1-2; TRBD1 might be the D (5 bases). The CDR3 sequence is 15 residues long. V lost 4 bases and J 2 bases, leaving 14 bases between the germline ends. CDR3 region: CASSSRGGGNYGYTF. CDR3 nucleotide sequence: TGTGCCAGCAGTTCCCGGGGGGGGGGGAACTATGGCTACACCTTC.

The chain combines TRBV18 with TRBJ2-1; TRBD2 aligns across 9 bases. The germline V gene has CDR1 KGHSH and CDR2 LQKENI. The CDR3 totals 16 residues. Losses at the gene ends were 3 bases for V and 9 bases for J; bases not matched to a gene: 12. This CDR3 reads CASSPAGGRAFREQFF. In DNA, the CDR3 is TGTGCCAGCTCACCCGCTGGCGGGAGGGCCTTCCGTGAGCAGTTCTTC.

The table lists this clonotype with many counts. DNA for the CDR3: TGTGCCAGCAGCCACGAACAGGGGGCCGGAGAGACCCAGTACTTC. It translates to CASSHEQGAGETQYF. The chain is built from TRBV11-2 and TRBJ2-5, with 9 bases aligning to TRBD1. Germline V lookup: CDR1 SGHAT, CDR2 FQNNGV. V trimming: 5 bases; J trimming: 4 bases; junction bases outside the gene matches: 8. This CDR3 has 15 amino acids. Looking up the rest from reference TRBV11-2 and TRBJ2-5 gives the full variable domain: EAGVAQSPRYKIIEKRQSVAFWCNPISGHATLYWYQQILGQGPKLLIQFQNNGVVDDSQLPKDRFSAERLKGVDSTLKIQPAKLEDSAVYLCASSHEQGAGETQYFGPGTRLLVL.

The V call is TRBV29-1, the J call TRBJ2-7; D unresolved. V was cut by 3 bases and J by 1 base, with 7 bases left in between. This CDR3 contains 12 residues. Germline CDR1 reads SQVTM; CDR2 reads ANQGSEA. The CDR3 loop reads CSVEGESYEQYF. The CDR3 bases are TGCAGCGTTGAGGGCGAATCCTACGAGCAGTACTTC.

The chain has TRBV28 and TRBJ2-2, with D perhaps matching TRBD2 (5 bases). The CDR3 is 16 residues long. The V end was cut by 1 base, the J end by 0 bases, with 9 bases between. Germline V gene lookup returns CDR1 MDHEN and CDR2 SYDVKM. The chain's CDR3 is CASSLSPGANTGELFF. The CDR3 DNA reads TGTGCCAGCAGTTTATCCCCCGGGGCGAACACCGGGGAGCTGTTTTTT. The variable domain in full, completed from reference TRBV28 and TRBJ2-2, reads DVKVTQSSRYLVKRTGEKVFLECVQDMDHENMFWYRQDPGLGLRLIYFSYDVKMKEKGDIPEGYSVSREKKERFSLILESASTNQTSMYLCASSLSPGANTGELFFGEGSRLTVL.

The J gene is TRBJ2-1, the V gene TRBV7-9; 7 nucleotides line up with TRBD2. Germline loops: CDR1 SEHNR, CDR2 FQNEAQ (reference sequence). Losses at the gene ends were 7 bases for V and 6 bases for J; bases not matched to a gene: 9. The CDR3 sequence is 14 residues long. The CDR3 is CASNGREWSNEQFF. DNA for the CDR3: TGTGCCAGCAATGGGCGGGAGTGGAGCAATGAGCAGTTCTTC.

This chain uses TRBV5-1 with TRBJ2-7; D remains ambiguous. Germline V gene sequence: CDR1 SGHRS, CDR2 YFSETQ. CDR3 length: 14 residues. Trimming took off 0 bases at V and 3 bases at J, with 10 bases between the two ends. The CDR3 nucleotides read TGCGCCAGCAGCTTGGATAGTTACGGCTACGAGCAGTACTTC. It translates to CASSLDSYGYEQYF.

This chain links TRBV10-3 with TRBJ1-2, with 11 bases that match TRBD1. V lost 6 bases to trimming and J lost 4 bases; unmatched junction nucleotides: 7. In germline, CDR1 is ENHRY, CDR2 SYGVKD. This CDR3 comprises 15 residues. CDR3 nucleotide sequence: TGTGCCATCAGGCCCGCGGGACAGGGGGGCTATGGCTACACCTTC. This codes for CAIRPAGQGGYGYTF.

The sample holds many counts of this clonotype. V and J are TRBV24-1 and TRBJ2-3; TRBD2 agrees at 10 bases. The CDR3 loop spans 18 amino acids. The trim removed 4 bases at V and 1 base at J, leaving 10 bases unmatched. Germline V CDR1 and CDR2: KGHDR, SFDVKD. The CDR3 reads CATSDQRTSGDRTDTQYF. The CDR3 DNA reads TGTGCCACCAGTGACCAGAGGACTAGCGGAGATCGCACAGATACGCAGTATTTT.

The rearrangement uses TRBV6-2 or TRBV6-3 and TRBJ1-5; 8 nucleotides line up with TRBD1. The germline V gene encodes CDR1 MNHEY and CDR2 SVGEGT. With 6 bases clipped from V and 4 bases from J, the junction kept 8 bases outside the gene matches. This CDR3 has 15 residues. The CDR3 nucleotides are TGTGCCAGCAGCCAAGGGACAGGCCAAAATCAGCCCCAGCATTTT. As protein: CASSQGTGQNQPQHF.

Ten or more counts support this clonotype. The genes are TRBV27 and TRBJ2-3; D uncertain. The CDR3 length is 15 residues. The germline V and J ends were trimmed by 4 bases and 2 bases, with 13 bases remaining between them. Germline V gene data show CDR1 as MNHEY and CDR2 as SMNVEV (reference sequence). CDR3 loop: CASSSGKAITDTQYF. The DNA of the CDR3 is TGTGCCAGCAGTTCCGGTAAGGCCATCACAGATACGCAGTATTTT.